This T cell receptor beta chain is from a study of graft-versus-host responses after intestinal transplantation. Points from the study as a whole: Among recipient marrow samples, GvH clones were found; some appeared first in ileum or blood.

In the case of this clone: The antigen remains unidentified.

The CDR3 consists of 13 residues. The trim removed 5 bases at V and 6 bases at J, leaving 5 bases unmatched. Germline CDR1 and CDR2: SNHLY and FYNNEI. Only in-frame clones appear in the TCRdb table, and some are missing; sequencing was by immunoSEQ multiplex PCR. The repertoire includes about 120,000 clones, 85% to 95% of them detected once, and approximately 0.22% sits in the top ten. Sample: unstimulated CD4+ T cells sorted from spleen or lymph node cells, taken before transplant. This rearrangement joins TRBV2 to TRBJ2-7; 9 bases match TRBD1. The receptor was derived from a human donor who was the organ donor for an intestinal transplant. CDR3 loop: CASSSGTGTEQYF. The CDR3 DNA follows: TGTGCCAGCAGTTCCGGGACAGGGACCGAGCAGTACTTC.